This entry features one T cell receptor beta chain sequence. This sample was taken from a study of blood T cell repertoires in COVID-19. Study at large: From the United States, Italy and Spain came samples of acute and convalescent COVID-19.

Germline V CDR1 and CDR2: WSHSY, SAAADI. The CDR3 length is 14 residues. V lost 5 bases to trimming and J lost 1 base, with 11 bases between them. Repertoires were generated with immunoSEQ multiplex PCR, while TCRdb's copy carries only in-frame clones and drops some. The top ten hold around 1% of the sample, which has about 250,000 clones, around 82% seen once. One Seattle source followed patients from active infection through their disease course. The genes are TRBV10-2 and TRBJ1-1; possibly TRBD1 for D (5 bases). Sample: peripheral blood. The clonotype comes from a human donor with COVID-19, enrolled during active disease. The donor label of this sample is uncertain. This CDR3 reads CASSSGGTNTEAFF. As DNA, the CDR3 is TGCGCCAGCAGTTCGGGGGGGACGAACACTGAAGCTTTCTTT.